Each of the 20 T cell receptor beta chains below was sequenced from the same sample in a study of T cell changes during pregnancy in multiple sclerosis. TCRdb's copy holds only in-frame clones and misses some; the assay was immunoSEQ multiplex PCR. The profile covers tens of thousands of clones, with 88% appearing a single time and approximately 1.8% taken by the ten largest. The material sequenced was peripheral blood, taken in the first trimester of pregnancy. Receptors originate from a female donor with multiple sclerosis, enrolled in a pregnancy study.

CDR3 region: CASSKAQGYSSYEQYF. As DNA, the CDR3 is TGTGCCAGCAGCAAAGCTCAGGGGTACAGCTCCTACGAGCAGTACTTC. This chain uses TRBV21-1 with TRBJ2-7; TRBD1 was called by the table and not checked on the DNA. TRBV21-1 is listed as a pseudogene. The CDR3 sequence is 16 residues long.

J is TRBJ2-3 and V is TRBV19, with 9 positions matching TRBD1. The CDR3 totals 13 residues. Germline V gives CDR1 LNHDA, CDR2 SQIVND (reference sequence). Trimming took 9 bases from V and 3 from J; bases not matched to a gene: 4. The CDR3 loop reads CASGQGLTDTQYF. The CDR3 DNA is TGTGCCAGCGGACAGGGGCTTACAGATACGCAGTATTTT.

CDR3 nucleotide sequence: TGCGCCAGCAGCTCCAGTTTAGCGGGAGGAATCAGTGAGACCCAGTACTTC. Translation: CASSSSLAGGISETQYF. The chain is built from TRBV5-1 and TRBJ2-5; 10 nucleotides agree with TRBD2. This CDR3 has 17 residues. With 3 bases clipped from V and 5 bases from J, the junction kept 13 bases outside the gene matches. Germline values: CDR1 SGHRS, CDR2 YFSETQ.

The chain couples TRBV6-5 to TRBJ2-7; 7 bases agree with TRBD2. V was clipped by 7 bases and J by 4 bases; unmatched bases: 10. This CDR3 contains 14 residues. Looked up from germline, CDR1 is MNHEY and CDR2 is SVGAGI. The CDR3 DNA follows: TGTGCCAGCACCAGAGCGGGATCAGGTTACGAGCAGTACTTC. This sequence encodes CASTRAGSGYEQYF.

The V and J genes are TRBV10-2 and TRBJ1-2, with 7 bases aligning to TRBD1. The CDR3 covers 15 residues. J lost 8 bases, V lost 6 bases, and 15 bases had no gene match. Looked up from germline, CDR1 is WSHSY and CDR2 is SAAADI. Here the CDR3 reads CASRPGTADTGGYTF. The CDR3, as DNA: TGCGCCAGCAGACCCGGGACAGCCGACACGGGGGGCTACACCTTC.

The chain joins TRBV5-1 to TRBJ2-7, with 13 bases lining up with TRBD2. Per the germline V gene, CDR1 is SGHRS and CDR2 is YFSETQ. The length of the CDR3 is 12 residues. The J segment lost 7 bases and the V segment lost 8 bases, leaving 3 bases of the junction unmatched. CDR3 amino acids: CARLAGGGEQYF. The DNA for the CDR3 is TGCGCCAGACTAGCGGGAGGGGGGGAGCAGTACTTC.

The chain joins TRBV30 to TRBJ2-3; 11 positions match TRBD2. The CDR3 runs to 15 residues. Germline-derived CDR1 and CDR2 are GTSNPN and SVGIG (reference sequence). V lost 3 bases to trimming and J lost 6 bases; unmatched junction nucleotides: 8. The CDR3 region is CAWSRTSGFGDTQYF. The CDR3 bases are TGTGCCTGGAGCAGGACTAGCGGGTTTGGGGATACGCAGTATTTT.

This clone was detected only a few times. This chain uses TRBV9 with TRBJ1-1; TRBD1 aligns across 7 bases. The CDR3 sequence is 14 residues long. J gave up 4 bases and V 4 bases, and 7 bases lay outside the gene matches. CDR1 and CDR2 from the germline V gene are SGDLS and YYNGEE. The CDR3 nucleotides read TGTGCCAGCAGCTCTAACAGGGGTGCCACTGAAGCTTTCTTT. Translated, it gives CASSSNRGATEAFF.

This chain's CDR3 is CSVVRDKYTGELFF. The CDR3 DNA reads TGCAGCGTTGTTAGAGACAAGTACACCGGGGAGCTGTTTTTT. The chain has TRBV29-1 and TRBJ2-2; D is unresolved. The CDR3 runs to 14 residues. Germline loops: CDR1 SQVTM, CDR2 ANQGSEA. Between the trimmed V and J ends, which lost 4 bases and 3 bases, there was a span of 12 bases.

This clone showed up just once. The chain is built from TRBV9 and TRBJ1-1; 10 bases are a match to TRBD1. With 2 bases clipped from V and 3 bases from J, the junction kept 10 bases outside the gene matches. This CDR3 is built from 17 residues. Germline assignment: CDR1 SGDLS and CDR2 YYNGEE. This chain's CDR3 is CASSVNINGTGDTEAFF. In DNA form, the CDR3 reads TGTGCCAGCAGCGTTAACATAAACGGGACAGGGGACACTGAAGCTTTCTTT.

This clone has more than one count but fewer than ten. This rearrangement joins TRBV13 to TRBJ1-3; the match to TRBD1 covers 9 bases. Germline assignment: CDR1 PRHDT and CDR2 FYEKMQ (reference sequence). The CDR3 covers 16 residues. J was trimmed by 4 bases and V by 5 bases; bases with no gene match: 9. The CDR3 spells CASSNRGTGTGNTIYF. The CDR3 coding sequence is TGTGCCAGCAGCAATCGCGGGACAGGGACCGGAAACACCATATATTTT.

The gene calls are TRBV5-1 and TRBJ2-1; TRBD2 aligns across 9 bases. V shed 0 bases, J shed 5 bases, and the junction held 6 bases outside the gene matches. The CDR3 runs 16 residues. Germline assignment: CDR1 SGHRS and CDR2 YFSETQ. CDR3 protein: CASSLDSGGRDNEQFF. The CDR3 DNA reads TGCGCCAGCAGCTTGGACTCCGGCGGGAGGGACAATGAGCAGTTCTTC.

This clone was counted a single time. J is TRBJ1-2 and V is TRBV5-1; 9 nucleotides match TRBD1. Germline lookup yields CDR1 SGHRS and CDR2 YFSETQ. Trimming took 3 bases from V and 8 from J; bases not matched to a gene: 8. The CDR3 extends over 14 amino acids. For the CDR3, the DNA is TGCGCCAGCAGCTGGGGACAGGGTTCGTACGGCTACACCTTC. It yields the protein CASSWGQGSYGYTF.

The V and J genes are TRBV18 and TRBJ1-2; TRBD1 matches 7 bases. The germline V gene encodes CDR1 KGHSH and CDR2 LQKENI. This CDR3 is built from 13 residues. The junction had 0 bases not matched to a gene; V was cut back by 3 bases and J by 2 bases. The CDR3 loop is CASSPDRNYGYTF. CDR3 nucleotide sequence: TGTGCCAGCTCACCGGACAGGAACTATGGCTACACCTTC.

The J gene is TRBJ2-1, the V gene TRBV12-5, with 11 nucleotides matching TRBD2. After removal of 5 bases from V and 6 bases from J, the junction contained 6 bases not matched to a gene. The CDR3 is made up of 15 amino acids. Germline CDR1 LGHNT, CDR2 FRNRAP. The CDR3 DNA follows: TGTGCTAGTGGTCCGGGACTAGCGGCCGTCAATGAGCAGTTCTTC. The encoded protein is CASGPGLAAVNEQFF.

The genes are TRBV10-3 and TRBJ2-3, with D possibly matching TRBD1 (6 bases). The length of the CDR3 is 15 residues. Germline CDR1 ENHRY, CDR2 SYGVKD. Between the trimmed V and J ends, which lost 6 bases and 3 bases, there was a span of 16 bases. CDR3 residues: CAISKPPGETDTQYF. CDR3 DNA sequence: TGTGCCATCAGCAAACCTCCAGGGGAGACAGATACGCAGTATTTT.

The chain links TRBV9 to TRBJ2-5; 8 bases are a match to TRBD2. J was trimmed by 4 bases and V by 4 bases; bases with no gene match: 6. Looked up from germline, CDR1 is SGDLS and CDR2 is YYNGEE. This CDR3 is built from 14 residues. Here the CDR3 DNA reads TGTGCCAGCAGCCGAGCGGGAGTAGGAGAGACCCAGTACTTC. This codes for CASSRAGVGETQYF.

This chain uses TRBV7-2 with TRBJ2-5; TRBD1 aligns across 9 bases. This CDR3 comprises 16 residues. The junction had 5 bases not matched to a gene; V was cut back by 2 bases and J by 1 base. The germline gives CDR1 SGHTA, CDR2 FQGNSA. The CDR3 is CASSLSLQGAQETQYF. The CDR3 bases are TGTGCCAGCAGCTTAAGTCTACAGGGGGCCCAAGAGACCCAGTACTTC.

V and J are TRBV6-4 and TRBJ2-5; 9 bases agree with TRBD2. CDR3 length: 15 residues. Germline loops: CDR1 MRHNA, CDR2 SNTAGT. The V gene end was trimmed by 3 bases and the J gene end by 0 bases; junction bases not matched to a gene: 2. CDR3 in DNA: TGTGCCAGCAGTGAAGCGGGAGGATACCAAGAGACCCAGTACTTC. It encodes CASSEAGGYQETQYF.

The chain links TRBV11-2 to TRBJ2-7; TRBD2 might be the D (5 bases). V lost 0 bases to trimming and J lost 1 base, with 10 bases between them. The CDR3 spans 15 residues. Germline V gene data show CDR1 as SGHAT and CDR2 as FQNNGV. Here the CDR3 DNA reads TGTGCCAGCAGCTTAGATCGAGGAGGATCCTACGAGCAGTACTTC. Encoded protein: CASSLDRGGSYEQYF.